The rows below give T cell receptor beta chains drawn from one sample of a study of response to subunit inactivated influenza vaccine. MiXCR was run by TCRdb on the RT-PCR reads, yielding one entry per CDR3 protein. The data contain a few hundred thousand distinct CDR3 sequences, under 8.5% of them singletons. Sequencing used PBMCs from blood, obtained less than 30 months after vaccination. The receptor set was obtained from a man in his fifties or sixties who received an inactivated influenza vaccine. Both conserved end residues are part of each CDR3. The D gene is left open where the match is weak. Expanded clones are given a class, and other clones once, few, many or no size at all.

abundance: few
d_gene: .
j_gene: TRBJ2-2
v_gene: TRBV7-2
CDR3aa: CASGTWDQELFF
CDR3nt: TGTGCCAGCGGTACGTGGGATCAGGAGCTGTTTTTT

abundance: many
d_gene: TRBD1
j_gene: TRBJ1-4
v_gene: TRBV12-3/TRBV12-4
CDR3aa: CASRPGQGNEKLFF
CDR3nt: TGTGCCAGCAGGCCGGGACAGGGGAATGAAAAACTGTTTTTT

abundance: .
d_gene: TRBD1
j_gene: TRBJ1-1
v_gene: TRBV6-1
CDR3aa: CASRSRGLTEAFF
CDR3nt: TGTGCCAGCAGATCCAGGGGGCTCACTGAAGCTTTCTTT

abundance: many
d_gene: .
j_gene: TRBJ1-2
v_gene: TRBV29-1
CDR3aa: CSVEGERTVYGYTF
CDR3nt: TGCAGCGTTGAAGGGGAAAGGACGGTCTATGGCTACACCTTC

abundance: .
d_gene: .
j_gene: TRBJ2-3
v_gene: TRBV5-1
CDR3aa: CASSFRQRPASTDTQYF
CDR3nt: TGCGCCAGCAGCTTCCGGCAGAGACCCGCTAGCACAGATACGCAGTATTTT

abundance: .
d_gene: .
j_gene: TRBJ2-3
v_gene: TRBV7-2
CDR3aa: CASSLMGTSTDTQYF
CDR3nt: TGTGCCAGCAGCTTAATGGGGACTAGCACAGATACGCAGTATTTT

abundance: many
d_gene: TRBD1
j_gene: TRBJ1-2
v_gene: TRBV3-1
CDR3aa: CASSQMGTGDLGYTF
CDR3nt: TGTGCCAGCAGCCAAATGGGGACAGGGGATCTTGGCTACACCTTC

abundance: few
d_gene: .
j_gene: TRBJ2-3
v_gene: TRBV5-1
CDR3aa: CASSPSVQGSDTQYF
CDR3nt: TGCGCCAGCAGCCCCTCCGTCCAGGGTTCAGATACGCAGTATTTT

abundance: few
d_gene: .
j_gene: TRBJ2-7
v_gene: TRBV28
CDR3aa: CASSLAPWIEQYF
CDR3nt: TGTGCCAGCAGTTTGGCCCCATGGATCGAGCAGTACTTC

abundance: many
d_gene: .
j_gene: TRBJ2-3
v_gene: TRBV4-1
CDR3aa: CASSPYGVGTDTQYF
CDR3nt: TGCGCCAGCAGTCCCTATGGTGTCGGCACAGATACGCAGTATTTT

abundance: few
d_gene: .
j_gene: TRBJ1-6
v_gene: TRBV27
CDR3aa: CASSLGVGLSPLHF
CDR3nt: TGTGCCAGCAGTTTAGGTGTGGGCCTTTCACCCCTCCACTTT

abundance: .
d_gene: .
j_gene: TRBJ2-6
v_gene: TRBV16
CDR3aa: CASSHPDREARRGANVLTF
CDR3nt: TGTGCCAGCAGCCACCCAGACAGGGAGGCAAGGCGGGGGGCCAACGTCCTGACTTTC

abundance: .
d_gene: .
j_gene: TRBJ2-3
v_gene: TRBV29-1
CDR3aa: CSATGLDTDTQYF
CDR3nt: TGCAGCGCCACGGGGCTCGACACAGATACGCAGTATTTT

abundance: few
d_gene: .
j_gene: TRBJ1-6
v_gene: TRBV5-1
CDR3aa: CASSFGSPNDNSPLHF
CDR3nt: TGCGCCAGCAGCTTCGGCAGCCCCAATGACAATTCACCCCTCCACTTT

abundance: few
d_gene: TRBD2
j_gene: TRBJ2-1
v_gene: TRBV11-2
CDR3aa: CASSLDPGGRDNEQFF
CDR3nt: TGTGCCAGCAGCTTAGATCCTGGCGGGAGGGACAATGAGCAGTTCTTC

abundance: .
d_gene: TRBD2
j_gene: TRBJ2-2
v_gene: TRBV5-1
CDR3aa: CASSLKDSGRWTGELFF
CDR3nt: TGCGCCAGCAGCTTGAAAGATAGCGGGAGGTGGACCGGGGAGCTGTTTTTT

abundance: few
d_gene: TRBD2
j_gene: TRBJ2-2
v_gene: TRBV12-3/TRBV12-4
CDR3aa: CASSIGQRETGELFF
CDR3nt: TGTGCCAGCAGCATCGGTCAGCGGGAGACCGGGGAGCTGTTTTTT

abundance: .
d_gene: .
j_gene: TRBJ2-5
v_gene: TRBV11-2
CDR3aa: CASSLDRGGGETQYF
CDR3nt: TGTGCCAGCAGCTTAGATCGTGGTGGAGGAGAGACCCAGTACTTC

abundance: many
d_gene: .
j_gene: TRBJ2-3
v_gene: TRBV20-1
CDR3aa: CSARDRRLTDTQYF
CDR3nt: TGCAGTGCTAGAGATCGGCGCTTGACAGATACGCAGTATTTT

abundance: .
d_gene: .
j_gene: TRBJ2-5
v_gene: TRBV5-1
CDR3aa: CASSPHSTYQETQYF
CDR3nt: TGCGCCAGCAGCCCCCACAGCACGTACCAAGAGACCCAGTACTTC

abundance: .
d_gene: TRBD2
j_gene: TRBJ2-7
v_gene: TRBV20-1
CDR3aa: CSARGGREFHEQYF
CDR3nt: TGCAGTGCTAGAGGCGGGCGGGAGTTCCACGAGCAGTACTTC

abundance: few
d_gene: TRBD1
j_gene: TRBJ2-1
v_gene: TRBV7-2
CDR3aa: CASKRTGTYNEQFF
CDR3nt: TGTGCCAGCAAGCGGACAGGGACCTACAATGAGCAGTTCTTC

abundance: few
d_gene: .
j_gene: TRBJ2-7
v_gene: TRBV7-2
CDR3aa: CASSLDWGIYEQYF
CDR3nt: TGTGCCAGCAGCCTCGATTGGGGGATCTACGAGCAGTACTTC

abundance: few
d_gene: TRBD2
j_gene: TRBJ2-1
v_gene: TRBV6-2/TRBV6-3
CDR3aa: CASSYPKTSGRSNEQFF
CDR3nt: TGTGCCAGCAGTTACCCCAAGACTAGCGGGAGGAGCAATGAGCAGTTCTTC

abundance: many
d_gene: .
j_gene: TRBJ1-5
v_gene: TRBV20-1
CDR3aa: CSATPTPGGKRNQPQHF
CDR3nt: TGCAGTGCCACCCCTACCCCGGGGGGTAAAAGGAATCAGCCCCAGCATTTT

abundance: few
d_gene: TRBD2
j_gene: TRBJ2-3
v_gene: TRBV10-3
CDR3aa: CAGRLALTDTQYF
CDR3nt: TGTGCCGGACGACTAGCTCTCACAGATACGCAGTATTTT

abundance: many
d_gene: .
j_gene: TRBJ2-3
v_gene: TRBV5-5
CDR3aa: CASSPLQRTDTQYF
CDR3nt: TGTGCCAGCAGCCCTCTCCAGCGGACAGATACGCAGTATTTT

abundance: .
d_gene: .
j_gene: TRBJ2-6
v_gene: TRBV6-5
CDR3aa: CASSYDGGPPSGANVLTF
CDR3nt: TGTGCCAGCAGTTACGACGGAGGGCCTCCTTCTGGGGCCAACGTCCTGACTTTC

abundance: .
d_gene: .
j_gene: TRBJ2-5
v_gene: TRBV10-3
CDR3aa: CAISDRSQGVETQYF
CDR3nt: TGTGCCATCAGTGATAGGTCGCAGGGCGTGGAGACCCAGTACTTC

abundance: few
d_gene: TRBD2
j_gene: TRBJ2-4
v_gene: TRBV30
CDR3aa: CAWSALALTKNIQYF
CDR3nt: TGTGCCTGGAGTGCACTAGCGTTGACCAAAAACATTCAGTACTTC

abundance: .
d_gene: TRBD1
j_gene: TRBJ1-1
v_gene: TRBV28
CDR3aa: CASSANRGEAFF
CDR3nt: TGTGCCAGCAGTGCCAACAGGGGTGAAGCTTTCTTT

abundance: few
d_gene: TRBD2
j_gene: TRBJ2-1
v_gene: TRBV20-1
CDR3aa: CSPVPGGIYNEQFF
CDR3nt: TGCAGCCCCGTACCGGGAGGGATATACAATGAGCAGTTCTTC

abundance: .
d_gene: .
j_gene: TRBJ2-7
v_gene: TRBV4-1
CDR3aa: CASSPQTGFEQYF
CDR3nt: TGCGCCAGCAGCCCCCAGACAGGTTTCGAGCAGTACTTC

abundance: .
d_gene: .
j_gene: TRBJ2-3
v_gene: TRBV7-3
CDR3aa: CASSFKPQDTQYF
CDR3nt: TGTGCCAGCAGCTTCAAACCCCAGGATACGCAGTATTTT

abundance: many
d_gene: .
j_gene: TRBJ2-7
v_gene: TRBV29-1
CDR3aa: CSVEGGRSNEQYF
CDR3nt: TGCAGCGTTGAAGGGGGCAGATCCAACGAGCAGTACTTC

abundance: many
d_gene: .
j_gene: TRBJ1-6
v_gene: TRBV6-2/TRBV6-3
CDR3aa: CASTGPDRRVNSPLHF
CDR3nt: TGTGCCAGCACCGGCCCCGACAGAAGAGTTAATTCACCCCTCCACTTT

abundance: few
d_gene: TRBD2
j_gene: TRBJ2-7
v_gene: TRBV2
CDR3aa: CASRTSGGPPYEQYF
CDR3nt: TGTGCCAGCAGGACTAGCGGGGGGCCGCCATACGAGCAGTACTTC

abundance: many
d_gene: .
j_gene: TRBJ2-7
v_gene: TRBV5-5
CDR3aa: CASSFRDNSYEQYF
CDR3nt: TGTGCCAGCAGCTTTCGGGACAACTCCTACGAGCAGTACTTC

abundance: few
d_gene: .
j_gene: TRBJ2-3
v_gene: TRBV7-2
CDR3aa: CASSEGRGDTQYF
CDR3nt: TGTGCCAGCAGCGAAGGGCGTGGGGATACGCAGTATTTT

abundance: .
d_gene: .
j_gene: TRBJ2-2
v_gene: TRBV11-3
CDR3aa: CASSTSLGSNTGELFF
CDR3nt: TGTGCCAGCAGCACTTCCCTGGGGTCGAACACCGGGGAGCTGTTTTTT

abundance: .
d_gene: TRBD2
j_gene: TRBJ2-5
v_gene: TRBV4-3
CDR3aa: CASSRPGLAGQETQYF
CDR3nt: TGCGCCAGCAGCCGACCAGGACTAGCGGGGCAAGAGACCCAGTACTTC

abundance: .
d_gene: .
j_gene: TRBJ1-1
v_gene: TRBV10-3
CDR3aa: CAISLGHPQNTEAFF
CDR3nt: TGTGCCATCAGCCTGGGACACCCCCAGAACACTGAAGCTTTCTTT

abundance: .
d_gene: .
j_gene: TRBJ2-7
v_gene: TRBV6-2/TRBV6-3
CDR3aa: CASRTDSANAYF
CDR3nt: TGTGCCAGCAGGACGGACAGTGCTAATGCGTACTTC

abundance: .
d_gene: TRBD2
j_gene: TRBJ2-3
v_gene: TRBV6-1
CDR3aa: CASSRGLAGGTDTQYF
CDR3nt: TGTGCCAGCAGTCGCGGACTAGCGGGAGGCACAGATACGCAGTATTTT

abundance: .
d_gene: .
j_gene: TRBJ2-7
v_gene: TRBV6-1
CDR3aa: CASTKSIQGYEQYF
CDR3nt: TGTGCCAGCACCAAATCAATACAAGGTTACGAGCAGTACTTC

abundance: .
d_gene: TRBD2
j_gene: TRBJ2-7
v_gene: TRBV28
CDR3aa: CASSLVLGGSSYEQYF
CDR3nt: TGTGCCAGCAGTTTAGTCCTCGGCGGGAGCTCCTACGAGCAGTACTTC

abundance: .
d_gene: .
j_gene: TRBJ2-1
v_gene: TRBV3-1
CDR3aa: CASSQDTMIQGRSSYNEQFF
CDR3nt: TGTGCCAGCAGCCAAGATACGATGATTCAGGGGCGGAGCTCCTACAATGAGCAGTTCTTC

abundance: few
d_gene: .
j_gene: TRBJ1-6
v_gene: TRBV12-3/TRBV12-4
CDR3aa: CASSGGTRNSALHF
CDR3nt: TGTGCCAGCAGTGGCGGAACCAGAAATTCGGCCCTCCACTTT